Presented here are 22 T cell receptor beta chains from one specimen sequenced in a study of CD8 T cells in cerebrospinal fluid in Alzheimer's disease. Reanalyzing the 10x single-cell sequencing reads, TCRdb keeps one entry per CDR3 protein, without DNA. The sample has over a thousand distinct CDR3 sequences. The material sequenced was cerebrospinal fluid. Source of these receptors: a human donor in good health.

Considering frequency, this clonotype is medium-sized. The CDR3 spells CASSTTGSPSYNSPLHF. The chain employs TRBV6-6 and TRBJ1-6; the TCRdb D gene call, TRBD1, has no DNA to confirm it. Germline V gene sequence: CDR1 MNHNY, CDR2 SVGAGI (reference sequence). The CDR3 is 17 amino acids.

This sequence joins TRBV7-9 and TRBJ2-5. From germline, CDR1 is SEHNR and CDR2 FQNEAQ (reference sequence). There are 13 residues in the CDR3. CDR3 sequence: CASSFGPDQAQYF.

This clonotype shows up as medium-sized by frequency. The chain joins TRBV30 to TRBJ1-5. This CDR3 has 14 amino acids. CDR1 and CDR2 from the germline V gene are GTSNPN and SVGIG (reference sequence). The CDR3 loop is CAWRGQGGIQPQHF.

By frequency, this clonotype is medium-sized. The chain joins TRBV30 to TRBJ2-1. The germline V gene encodes CDR1 GTSNPN and CDR2 SVGIG (reference sequence). The CDR3 length is 13 residues. CDR3 region: CAWSETVEYEQFF.

Considering frequency, this clonotype is medium-sized. The chain links TRBV7-2 to TRBJ1-3. CDR1 is SGHTA, CDR2 FQGNSA, per germline. The CDR3 covers 18 residues. The CDR3: CASSLILGRRGRGNTIYF.

By frequency, this clonotype is medium-sized (0.01 to 0.1%). This sequence joins TRBV6-1 and TRBJ2-7; lacking DNA, the TRBD1 call made by TCRdb goes unchecked. Germline-derived CDR1 and CDR2 are MNHNS and SASEGT. The CDR3 is 13 amino acids. CDR3: CASLPQGADEQYF.

This chain connects TRBV15 to TRBJ2-1; the TRBD2 assignment by TCRdb is unverifiable without DNA. Germline CDR1 is LNHNV and CDR2 is YYDKDF (reference sequence). The CDR3 is 15 residues long. CDR3 loop: CATSMGLAGMPEQFF.

This clonotype is classed as large (0.1 to 1%) by frequency. The chain carries TRBV10-3 and TRBJ2-6. Germline V gives CDR1 ENHRY, CDR2 SYGVKD. This CDR3 spans 15 amino acids. CDR3 loop: CAISTPEAGANVLTF.

This clonotype is labeled large based on frequency. This chain links TRBV4-3 with TRBJ1-2. The CDR3 is made up of 14 amino acids. Germline CDR1 LGHNA, CDR2 YSLEER. The CDR3 sequence is CASSQDQQSDGYTF.

According to its frequency, this clonotype is medium-sized. V and J are TRBV6-5 and TRBJ2-1; TCRdb's D call, TRBD2, is unchecked because there is no DNA. The germline gives CDR1 MNHEY, CDR2 SVGAGI. The CDR3 covers 15 residues. The CDR3 reads CASTTRRGRPNEQFF.

This clonotype is labeled medium-sized based on frequency. The chain carries TRBV27 and TRBJ1-5. Per the germline V gene, CDR1 is MNHEY and CDR2 is SMNVEV (reference sequence). CDR3 length: 14 residues. CDR3 sequence: CASSFNSGNQPQHF.

According to its frequency, this clonotype is medium-sized. The chain employs TRBV27 and TRBJ1-1. Per germline, CDR1 MNHEY and CDR2 SMNVEV (reference sequence). The CDR3 covers 13 residues. The CDR3 sequence is CASSRKLNTEAFF.

This clonotype is identified as medium-sized from frequency. The gene calls are TRBV20-1 and TRBJ1-5; TCRdb designates TRBD1, a call that cannot be tested without DNA. Looked up from germline, CDR1 is DFQATT and CDR2 is SNEGSKA (reference sequence). This CDR3 is 16 amino acids long. CDR3 loop: CSARPKATGPNQPQHF.

This clonotype is called medium-sized (0.01 to 0.1%) based on its frequency. The chain's CDR3 is CASSVVGGQSGELFF. The rearrangement uses TRBV9 and TRBJ2-2; the TCRdb call, TRBD1, lacks DNA for checking. Germline values: CDR1 SGDLS, CDR2 YYNGEE. The CDR3 loop spans 15 amino acids.

Its frequency marks this clonotype as medium-sized. The gene calls are TRBV7-9 and TRBJ1-3. This CDR3 has 17 residues. Germline V gives CDR1 SEHNR, CDR2 FQNEAQ (reference sequence). CDR3 in amino acids: CASSLYLRGYSGNTIYF. Together with reference TRBV7-9 and TRBJ1-3, the CDR3 gives the full variable domain: DTGVSQNPRHKITKRGQNVTFRCDPISEHNRLYWYRQTLGQGPEFLTYFQNEAQLEKSRLLSDRFSAERPKGSFSTLEIQRTEQGDSAMYLCASSLYLRGYSGNTIYFGEGSWLTVV.

Frequency places this clonotype as large. The genes are TRBV20-1 and TRBJ2-7; TCRdb names TRBD1, which stays unverified in the absence of DNA. This CDR3 comprises 15 residues. The V gene's germline CDR1 is DFQATT and CDR2 SNEGSKA (reference sequence). The CDR3 region is CSARSDDLGGYEQYF.

This clonotype is identified as medium-sized from frequency. The chain employs TRBV20-1 and TRBJ1-2; TCRdb reports TRBD1, a call that lacks DNA to check it against. The CDR3 extends over 15 amino acids. Germline CDR1 is DFQATT and CDR2 is SNEGSKA (reference sequence). CDR3: CSASLAGQGNYGYTF.

Its frequency marks this clonotype as large. This CDR3 reads CSVVLTGGIGEQYF. The chain links TRBV29-1 to TRBJ2-7; TCRdb selects TRBD1, and the lack of DNA leaves this call unchecked. Germline CDR1 and CDR2: SQVTM and ANQGSEA. CDR3 length: 14 residues.

This clonotype is labeled medium-sized based on frequency. The chain combines TRBV19 with TRBJ2-1; TCRdb proposes TRBD2, but this gene call is untestable without DNA. Germline values: CDR1 LNHDA, CDR2 SQIVND (reference sequence). CDR3 length: 15 amino acids. CDR3: CASSSGGTSVYEQFF.

Its frequency marks this clonotype as medium-sized. The rearrangement links TRBV2 to TRBJ1-5. Germline V gene sequence: CDR1 SNHLY, CDR2 FYNNEI. CDR3 length equals 13 residues. This CDR3 is CASSLPSNQPQHF.

By frequency, this clonotype registers large. CDR3 sequence: CASSPGLPRLNEQYF. The chain combines TRBV11-2 with TRBJ2-7; lacking DNA, the TRBD2 call made by TCRdb goes unchecked. The CDR3 consists of 15 residues. The germline V gene has CDR1 SGHAT and CDR2 FQNNGV.

This clonotype is medium-sized by frequency. The chain is built from TRBV30 and TRBJ2-7. CDR1 is GTSNPN and CDR2 is SVGIG in the germline V gene (reference sequence). The CDR3 length is 14 residues. The chain's CDR3 is CAWSVTGGNYEQYF.